This T cell receptor (beta chain) was identified during a study of blood T cell repertoires in COVID-19. Across the study: Material from acute and convalescent COVID-19 was sourced from the United States, Italy and Spain.

Some clones are missing from TCRdb's copy, which holds only in-frame ones; the method was immunoSEQ multiplex PCR. The top ten clones hold roughly 1.4% of a sample with approximately 230,000 clones, roughly 88% of them seen once. This CDR3 region has 16 residues. Germline CDR1 reads DFQATT; CDR2 reads SNEGSKA (reference sequence). The ends were cut back, 6 bases at V and 0 bases at J, with 18 bases in the middle. The specimen sequenced was peripheral blood. This receptor was taken from a man older than 75 with acute or convalescent COVID-19. The chain links TRBV20-1 to TRBJ1-5; unclear D gene. CDR3 loop: CSASGRTADSNQPQHF. In nucleotides, the CDR3 is TGCAGTGCCAGTGGGAGGACGGCGGATAGCAATCAGCCCCAGCATTTT.